These T cell receptor beta chains were read from a single sample in a study of T-cell reconstitution after alpha-beta-depleted transplantation in children. TCRdb ran MiXCR on the PCR reads and lists one entry per CDR3 protein. The data contain a few hundred thousand distinct CDR3 sequences, about 17% of them seen just once; the ten biggest clones take up 3.3%. The starting material was PBMCs from the stem cell graft donor, obtained from the stem cell graft. The receptors were sampled from a human donor who donated a stem cell graft to a child with acute lymphoblastic leukemia. Each CDR3 is given with its conserved first and last residue. A D gene is named only where the DNA matches it firmly. For some rows the clone size is stated as once, few or many, or as a class when expanded; others skip it.

j_gene	v_gene	abundance	len	d_gene	CDR3nt	CDR3aa
TRBJ2-1	TRBV18	.	12	.	TGTGCCAGCTCACCAGATAGAGAGAAGCAGTTCTTC	CASSPDREKQFF
TRBJ2-1	TRBV7-3	.	11	TRBD2	TGTGCCAGCAGCTCGGGACTAAGACAGTTCTTC	CASSSGLRQFF
TRBJ2-3	TRBV4-1	.	15	.	TGCGCCAGCAGCCAAGATTGGACTAGAGGGGGTACGCAGTATTTT	CASSQDWTRGGTQYF
TRBJ2-7	TRBV11-2	.	11	.	TGTGCCACCCGGGACTTCTACGAGCAGTACTTC	CATRDFYEQYF
TRBJ1-2	TRBV7-2	.	15	.	TGTGCCAGCAGCTCCGGACAGCTTCTCAACTATGGCTACACCTTC	CASSSGQLLNYGYTF
TRBJ2-7	TRBV27	.	13	.	TGTGCCAGCAGTTTGAGCCAGGTTTACGAGCAGTACTTC	CASSLSQVYEQYF
TRBJ2-7	TRBV9	.	17	.	TGTGCCAGCAGCGTAAATCCCCGAGGGGATCGGGCCTACGAGCAGTACTTC	CASSVNPRGDRAYEQYF
TRBJ2-1	TRBV5-1	few	14	.	TGCGCCAGCAGCTTGGCCGGGACCCCTAATGAGCAGTTCTTC	CASSLAGTPNEQFF
TRBJ1-1	TRBV5-1	.	16	TRBD1	TGCGCCAGCAGCTTGGCCGGGACAGGGCAGAGGACTGAAGCTTTCTTT	CASSLAGTGQRTEAFF
TRBJ2-5	TRBV5-1	few	15	TRBD1	TGCGCCAGCAGCTTCCGGGACAGGGGAAAAGAGACCCAGTACTTC	CASSFRDRGKETQYF
TRBJ2-3	TRBV11-3	.	14	.	TGTGCCAGCAGCCCCCGGGGGACGGCAGATACGCAGTATTTT	CASSPRGTADTQYF
TRBJ2-1	TRBV12-3/TRBV12-4	few	16	.	TGTGCCAGCAGTTTGGGTCTGGGCGGGTTGTACAATGAGCAGTTCTTC	CASSLGLGGLYNEQFF
TRBJ2-1	TRBV12-3/TRBV12-4	few	17	TRBD2	TGTGCCAGCCGACTAGCGGGGGGGAGGGGTGGGTACAATGAGCAGTTCTTC	CASRLAGGRGGYNEQFF
TRBJ1-1	TRBV7-2	few	17	.	TGTGCCAGCAGCTTAGCGTCAACAGGCGAGATGAACACTGAAGCTTTCTTT	CASSLASTGEMNTEAFF
TRBJ1-5	TRBV29-1	.	14	TRBD1	TGCAGCGTTTGGGACAGGGGGCAGGGACAGCCCCAGCATTTT	CSVWDRGQGQPQHF
TRBJ2-7	TRBV3-1	once	16	.	TGTGCCAGCAGCCAAGGTACCTACCTTGAGGGCTACGAGCAGTACTTC	CASSQGTYLEGYEQYF
TRBJ2-1	TRBV7-9	.	17	TRBD2	TGTGCCAGCAAGAGCGGACTAGCGGGAGAGTCCTACAATCAGCAGTTCTTC	CASKSGLAGESYNQQFF
TRBJ1-3	TRBV27	.	13	.	TGTGCCAGCGGGGAGTTCTCTGGAAACACCATATATTTT	CASGEFSGNTIYF
TRBJ2-2	TRBV6-4	.	14	.	TGTGCCAGCAGTGACTCTGATGTACCCGGGGAGCTGTTTTTT	CASSDSDVPGELFF
TRBJ2-1	TRBV20-1	.	11	.	TGCAGTGCGGAGGACTATCCCGAGCAGTTCTTC	CSAEDYPEQFF
TRBJ2-5	TRBV20-1	few	13	.	TGCAGTGCTTTTCGGGCCGCCCCGGGGACCCAGTACTTC	CSAFRAAPGTQYF
TRBJ2-5	TRBV20-1	.	14	.	TGCAGTGCTAGAGATCGGGGGCACCAAGAGACCCAGTACTTC	CSARDRGHQETQYF
TRBJ2-1	TRBV5-1	.	15	TRBD2	TGCGCCAGCAGCTTGGTGGCTAGCGGGGAGGCGGAGCAGTTCTTC	CASSLVASGEAEQFF
TRBJ2-1	TRBV7-6	.	17	.	TGTGCCAGCAGCTTATCTGGGGGGGCAGGAACCTACAATGAGCAGTTCTTC	CASSLSGGAGTYNEQFF
TRBJ1-4	TRBV25-1	.	16	TRBD1	TGTGCCAGCAGTGAATATCCCCGGGACAGGGGTGAAAAACTGTTTTTT	CASSEYPRDRGEKLFF
TRBJ2-5	TRBV27	.	18	TRBD1	TGTGCCAGCAGCCCAACCCGCATCGGACAGGGGGTGGAAGAGACCCAGTACTTC	CASSPTRIGQGVEETQYF
TRBJ1-2	TRBV4-1	few	15	.	TGCGCCAGCAACCCGGAATGGGGGGTAACATATGGCTACACCTTC	CASNPEWGVTYGYTF
TRBJ1-5	TRBV12-3/TRBV12-4	few	14	.	TGTGCCAGCAGTCAGGCTTATAGCAATCAGCCCCAGCATTTT	CASSQAYSNQPQHF
TRBJ2-4	TRBV12-3/TRBV12-4	.	15	.	TGTGCCAGCAGTGAAGCGGATCTAGCCAAAAACATTCAGTACTTC	CASSEADLAKNIQYF
TRBJ2-7	TRBV2	.	15	.	TGTGCCAGCAGGGTCCCATCCCAGATTTTGTACGAGCAGTACTTC	CASRVPSQILYEQYF
TRBJ1-1	TRBV5-1	few	15	.	TGCGCCAGCAGCGCTGACAGGAGGACCCTTGACAAAGCTTTCTTT	CASSADRRTLDKAFF